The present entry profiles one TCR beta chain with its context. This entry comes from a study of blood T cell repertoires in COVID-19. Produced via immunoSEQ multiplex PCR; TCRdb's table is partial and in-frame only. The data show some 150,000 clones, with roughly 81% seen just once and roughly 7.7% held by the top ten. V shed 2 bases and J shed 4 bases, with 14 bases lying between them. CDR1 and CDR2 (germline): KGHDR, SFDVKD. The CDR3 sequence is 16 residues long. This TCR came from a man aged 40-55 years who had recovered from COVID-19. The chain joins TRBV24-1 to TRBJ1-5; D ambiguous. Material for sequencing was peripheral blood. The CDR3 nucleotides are TGTGCCACCAGTGATTCGCGATCGGTTCGGAATCAGCCCCAGCATTTT. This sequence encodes CATSDSRSVRNQPQHF.